Listed here are 29 T cell receptor beta chains from one sample, sequenced in a study of shared clonotypes between healthy human individuals. The data were produced by immunoSEQ multiplex PCR, yet TCRdb's version contains in-frame clones alone and is incomplete. The sample consists of 950,000 to 1,200,000 clones, approximately 77% of them appearing once. The sample taken for sequencing was memory CD4+ T cells from PBMCs. Subset noted: CD45RA-negative fraction. These receptors were collected from a man aged 18 to 29 in good health. Some clones in this sample may be carry-over from other donors' samples.

The chain is built from TRBV7-2 and TRBJ1-3; 7 bases line up with TRBD1. From germline, CDR1 is SGHTA and CDR2 FQGNSA. Losses at the gene ends were 4 bases for V and 4 bases for J; bases not matched to a gene: 7. The CDR3 totals 15 residues. CDR3 loop: CASSSNRGSGNTIYF. CDR3 nucleotide sequence: TGTGCCAGCAGCTCCAACAGGGGATCGGGAAACACCATATATTTT.

This sequence joins TRBV27 and TRBJ2-7; 9 nucleotides line up with TRBD1. In germline, CDR1 is MNHEY, CDR2 SMNVEV (reference sequence). The CDR3 consists of 15 residues. V shed 3 bases, J shed 0 bases, and the junction held 3 bases outside the gene matches. The CDR3 nucleotides read TGTGCCAGCAGTTTCGGACAGGGGTACTCCTACGAGCAGTACTTC. This translates into CASSFGQGYSYEQYF.

This clone was picked up one time. This chain uses TRBV15 with TRBJ1-2, with D hard to call. The CDR3 runs 12 residues. V dropped 8 bases and J dropped 4 bases, with 11 bases sitting between them. CDR1 and CDR2 from the germline V gene are LNHNV and YYDKDF (reference sequence). The CDR3 nucleotides are TGTGCCACCCCGGTCGCCTGCTATGGCTACACCTTC. Residues: CATPVACYGYTF.

This rearrangement joins TRBV9 to TRBJ2-3, with 8 positions matching TRBD2. Germline assignment: CDR1 SGDLS and CDR2 YYNGEE. This CDR3 is built from 16 residues. V was pared by 7 bases and J by 1 base, with 11 bases of the junction left unmatched. The DNA of the CDR3 is TGTGCCAGCTCCGGGGGGGCGGGAGCTGGCACAGATACGCAGTATTTT. It yields the protein CASSGGAGAGTDTQYF.

The chain carries TRBV7-2 and TRBJ1-4; D gene ambiguous. The CDR3 is made up of 15 amino acids. V gave up 5 bases and J gave up 8 bases, with 18 bases separating them. Germline CDR1 is SGHTA and CDR2 is FQGNSA. The CDR3 sequence is CASSPGPLRSEKLFF. The DNA of the CDR3 is TGTGCCAGCAGCCCCGGCCCCCTGAGGAGCGAAAAACTGTTTTTT.

The V call is TRBV28, the J call TRBJ1-2; D is possibly TRBD1 (5 bases). Germline values: CDR1 MDHEN, CDR2 SYDVKM. V gave up 6 bases and J gave up 2 bases, with 13 bases separating them. There are 14 residues in the CDR3. The CDR3 is CASRGHGENYGYTF. DNA for the CDR3: TGTGCCAGCAGGGGGCACGGTGAAAACTATGGCTACACCTTC.

As concerns this clone: The final CDR3 position lacks the conserved phenylalanine or tryptophan, pointing to a likely read error. This chain joins TRBV5-4 and TRBJ1-2; 7 bases agree with TRBD1. Germline-derived CDR1 and CDR2 are SGHNT and YYREEE (reference sequence). The V segment lost 0 bases and the J segment 4 bases; nucleotides outside the gene matches: 3. This CDR3 comprises 14 residues. The CDR3 sequence: CASSLGTGSYGYTL. CDR3 coding DNA: TGTGCCAGCAGCTTGGGGACAGGAAGCTATGGCTACACCCTC.

The chain employs TRBV30 and TRBJ2-7; 8 bases are shared with TRBD1. Germline V gene lookup returns CDR1 GTSNPN and CDR2 SVGIG (reference sequence). The CDR3 sequence is 16 residues long. After removal of 3 bases from V and 0 bases from J, the junction contained 10 bases not matched to a gene. The CDR3 DNA reads as TGTGCCTGGAGGGGTTCGGACAGGGCCCTCTCCTACGAGCAGTACTTC. Amino acid sequence: CAWRGSDRALSYEQYF.

The CDR3 reads CASSLGTGLSYEQYF. The CDR3 DNA reads as TGTGCCAGCAGCTTGGGGACAGGGCTCTCCTACGAGCAGTACTTC. This rearrangement joins TRBV13 to TRBJ2-7; 9 bases map to TRBD1. CDR1 is PRHDT and CDR2 is FYEKMQ in the germline V gene (reference sequence). The V and J ends lost 3 bases and 0 bases, in that order; junction bases with no gene match: 3. This CDR3 spans 15 amino acids.

The chain couples TRBV4-1 to TRBJ1-1, with D possibly matching TRBD1 (5 bases). Trimming took 2 bases from V and 3 from J, leaving 10 bases between them. This CDR3 has 14 amino acids. Per germline, CDR1 MGHRA and CDR2 YSYEKL. The CDR3, as DNA: TGCGCCAGCAGCCAACAGGGTGGGGACACTGAAGCTTTCTTT. Its protein is CASSQQGGDTEAFF.

The chain joins TRBV19 to TRBJ2-2; no definite D call. The germline gives CDR1 LNHDA, CDR2 SQIVND (reference sequence). The CDR3 is 14 amino acids. Trimming took off 6 bases at V and 2 bases at J, with 10 bases between the two ends. CDR3 in amino acids: CASRPLPNTGELFF. DNA for the CDR3: TGTGCCAGTAGGCCGCTGCCCAACACCGGGGAGCTGTTTTTT. Full variable domain (rest looked up from reference TRBV19 and TRBJ2-2): DGGITQSPKYLFRKEGQNVTLSCEQNLNHDAMYWYRQDPGQGLRLIYYSQIVNDFQKGDIAEGYSVSREKKESFPLTVTSAQKNPTAFYLCASRPLPNTGELFFGEGSRLTVL.

This clone was recorded at least ten times. The chain has TRBV7-6 and TRBJ1-3; D not resolved. Germline loops: CDR1 SGHVS, CDR2 FNYEAQ. The V gene lost 1 base and the J gene lost 4 bases, with 2 bases spanning the gap. This CDR3 has 12 residues. DNA of the CDR3: TGTGCCAGCAGCTTAGAGGGAAACACCATATATTTT. Its translation: CASSLEGNTIYF.

V usage is TRBV5-4 and J usage is TRBJ1-2, with no clear D. The CDR3 totals 14 residues. Germline V gives CDR1 SGHNT, CDR2 YYREEE (reference sequence). Between the trimmed V and J ends, which lost 0 bases and 1 base, there was a span of 7 bases. CDR3 sequence reads: CASSLEGGNYGYTF. CDR3 nucleotide sequence: TGTGCCAGCAGCTTGGAGGGAGGTAACTATGGCTACACCTTC.

The V call is TRBV10-3, the J call TRBJ1-4; no firm D call. The CDR3 consists of 15 residues. V was shortened by 0 bases and J by 5 bases, with 10 bases between the two germline ends. Germline V gene lookup returns CDR1 ENHRY and CDR2 SYGVKD. The CDR3 loop reads CAISESKGANEKLFF. The CDR3 DNA reads as TGTGCCATCAGTGAGTCGAAGGGAGCAAATGAAAAACTGTTTTTT.

This rearrangement joins TRBV19 to TRBJ2-5; either TRBD1 or TRBD2 may supply D (5 bases each). V was pared by 4 bases and J by 1 base, with 10 bases between. Per germline, CDR1 LNHDA and CDR2 SQIVND (reference sequence). The CDR3 loop spans 14 amino acids. CDR3 nucleotides: TGTGCCAGTAGTAACGAGGGACCCCAAGAGACCCAGTACTTC. Its protein is CASSNEGPQETQYF.

The chain carries TRBV5-1 and TRBJ2-1; TRBD1 is a possible D gene (5 bases). Germline CDR1 and CDR2: SGHRS and YFSETQ. V lost 0 bases and J lost 5, with 12 bases in between. The CDR3 is made up of 15 amino acids. The CDR3 loop is CASSLVAGRHNEQFF. The CDR3 region has the DNA TGCGCCAGCAGCTTGGTGGCAGGGCGGCACAATGAGCAGTTCTTC.

This clone was detected only once. V is TRBV4-1 and J is TRBJ2-2; D is perhaps TRBD2 (6 bases). CDR3 length equals 17 residues. Deletions cut 3 bases from V and 0 bases from J, with 14 bases between. Germline V lookup: CDR1 MGHRA, CDR2 YSYEKL. This CDR3 reads CASSQAPGLTNTGELFF. In DNA, the CDR3 is TGCGCCAGCAGCCAGGCTCCCGGACTAACGAACACCGGGGAGCTGTTTTTT.

This sequence joins TRBV19 and TRBJ2-5; TRBD2 agrees at 10 bases. Germline lookup yields CDR1 LNHDA and CDR2 SQIVND (reference sequence). The trim removed 4 bases at V and 2 bases at J, leaving 13 bases unmatched. The CDR3 covers 18 residues. The CDR3 spells CASSTGLAAMPGQETQYF. In DNA, the CDR3 is TGTGCCAGTAGTACCGGACTAGCGGCTATGCCTGGGCAAGAGACCCAGTACTTC.

The V and J genes are TRBV18 and TRBJ2-2; D is possibly TRBD1 (6 bases). With 1 base removed from V and 1 base from J, the gap between germline ends came to 10 bases. Germline-derived CDR1 and CDR2 are KGHSH and LQKENI. The CDR3 has 16 amino acids. The CDR3 DNA sequence: TGTGCCAGCTCACCACTAATGGGACAGAACACCGGGGAGCTGTTTTTT. Its translation is CASSPLMGQNTGELFF.

V and J are TRBV28 and TRBJ1-1; 10 bases are shared with TRBD1. Germline CDR1 MDHEN, CDR2 SYDVKM. V trimming: 6 bases; J trimming: 10 bases; junction bases outside the gene matches: 5. The CDR3 runs 12 residues. CDR3 protein: CASSQDRGRAFF. In DNA, the CDR3 is TGTGCCAGCAGCCAAGACAGGGGGCGAGCTTTCTTT. Full variable domain (missing parts from reference TRBV28 and TRBJ1-1): DVKVTQSSRYLVKRTGEKVFLECVQDMDHENMFWYRQDPGLGLRLIYFSYDVKMKEKGDIPEGYSVSREKKERFSLILESASTNQTSMYLCASSQDRGRAFFGQGTRLTVV.

CDR3 DNA: TGTGCCAGCACCCGACCCGGGACAGGGGGAACGCACTATGGCTACACCTTC. Protein product: CASTRPGTGGTHYGYTF. The chain uses TRBV28 and TRBJ1-2; 11 bases line up with TRBD1. Germline-derived CDR1 and CDR2 are MDHEN and SYDVKM. This CDR3 has 17 amino acids. Trimming removed 7 bases from V and 3 bases from J; junction bases left unmatched: 13.

The rearrangement joins TRBV2 to TRBJ2-3; 8 bases map to TRBD2. The CDR3 contains 13 residues. The V gene end was trimmed by 2 bases and the J gene end by 12 bases; junction bases not matched to a gene: 7. CDR1 SNHLY and CDR2 FYNNEI come from the germline V gene. The CDR3 bases are TGTGCCAGCAGTGAACGGGAGGGCTTACAACAGTATTTT. Its protein product is CASSEREGLQQYF. The full variable domain, in which reference TRBV2 and TRBJ2-3 provide the parts outside the CDR3, is EPEVTQTPSHQVTQMGQEVILRCVPISNHLYFYWYRQILGQKVEFLVSFYNNEISEKSEIFDDQFSVERPDGSNFTLKIRSTKLEDSAMYFCASSEREGLQQYFGPGTRLTVL.

V gene TRBV5-4 combines with J gene TRBJ2-5; perhaps TRBD1 as D (6 bases). The germline CDR1 and CDR2 sequences are SGHNT and YYREEE (reference sequence). The ends were cut back, 4 bases at V and 5 bases at J, with 12 bases in the middle. The CDR3 sequence is 13 residues long. CDR3 sequence: CASSTGQSETQYF. CDR3 sequence (DNA): TGTGCCAGCAGCACAGGACAGTCCGAGACCCAGTACTTC.

This clone was observed a few times. At the DNA level, this CDR3 is encoded by other sequences in the same sample as well. V is TRBV18 and J is TRBJ2-5; the D is unclear. Trimming removed 0 bases from V and 5 bases from J, with 7 bases in between. Germline lookup yields CDR1 KGHSH and CDR2 LQKENI. The CDR3 loop spans 13 amino acids. The CDR3 DNA is TGTGCCAGCTCACCACCGTCGGATGAGACCCAGTACTTC. It translates to CASSPPSDETQYF.

As for this clone: This sequence is one base from a far larger clone and is likely a read error. This chain connects TRBV7-8 to TRBJ1-4; no clear D gene. Germline values: CDR1 SGHVS, CDR2 FQNEAQ. The length of the CDR3 is 12 residues. V was trimmed by 5 bases and J by 0 bases, leaving 1 base between them. As DNA, the CDR3 is TGTGCCAGCAGCACAACTAATGAAAAACTGTTTTTT. This translates into CASSTTNEKLFF.

The rearrangement uses TRBV28 and TRBJ1-2; 8 bases are a match to TRBD1. From germline, CDR1 is MDHEN and CDR2 SYDVKM. CDR3 length equals 14 residues. Trimming cost V 5 bases and J 4 bases; bases outside gene matches: 6. The CDR3 DNA reads TGTGCCAGCAGTATACAGGGGGGGATCTATGGCTACACCTTC. It yields the protein CASSIQGGIYGYTF.

CDR3 sequence reads: CASSGATSGNTIYF. CDR3 nucleotide sequence: TGTGCCAGCAGCGGGGCTACCTCTGGAAACACCATATATTTT. This chain connects TRBV9 to TRBJ1-3; D ambiguous. Trimming took 3 bases from V and 0 from J, leaving 7 bases between them. This CDR3 has 14 amino acids. Germline loops: CDR1 SGDLS, CDR2 YYNGEE.

The rearrangement joins TRBV5-6 to TRBJ1-5; D uncertain. V was cut by 0 bases and J by 4 bases, with 14 bases left in between. This CDR3 has 16 residues. CDR1 is SGHDT and CDR2 is YYEEEE in the germline V gene. The CDR3 sequence is CASSLAGSLFNQPQHF. The CDR3 DNA follows: TGTGCCAGCAGCTTGGCGGGCAGCCTGTTTAATCAGCCCCAGCATTTT.

This clone was counted a few times. V is TRBV28 and J is TRBJ1-2; D perhaps matches TRBD1 (5 bases). Trimming stripped 3 bases from V and 7 bases from J, with 12 bases between. Germline V gene data show CDR1 as MDHEN and CDR2 as SYDVKM. This CDR3 is 13 amino acids long. The CDR3 loop is CASSLWQGPGYTF. CDR3 in DNA: TGTGCCAGCAGTTTGTGGCAGGGACCTGGCTACACCTTC.